Listed below are T cell receptor beta chains from one sample, sequenced in a study of T cells after yellow fever vaccination. One entry per CDR3 protein results from TCRdb running MiXCR on the 5' RACE reads. The sample records 250,000 to 300,000 distinct CDR3 sequences, roughly 9% being singletons. This specimen was CD4+ T cells sorted from PBMCs, taken 5 days after the yellow fever booster vaccination. Source of these receptors: a man aged 18 to 35 who received the YFV17D yellow fever vaccine. CDR3s include the opening cysteine and the closing phenylalanine or tryptophan. The D gene is left open where the match is weak. Rows may omit the clone size; those that give it use once, few, many or a size class.

clone size,D gene,V gene,J gene,CDR3 DNA,CDR3 protein
NA,NA,TRBV7-2,TRBJ2-3,TGTGCCAGCAGCCACCCGGTGGGGGCCACAGATACGCAGTATTTT,CASSHPVGATDTQYF
many,TRBD1,TRBV6-2/TRBV6-3,TRBJ1-1,TGTGCCAGCGACAGGGAGGAAGGGACTGAAGCTTTCTTT,CASDREEGTEAFF
NA,NA,TRBV7-9,TRBJ1-1,TGTGCCAGCAGCTTAACCCGGGGGGCTGAAGCTTTCTTT,CASSLTRGAEAFF
NA,NA,TRBV29-1,TRBJ1-2,TGCAGCGCCTTGGAGGGGAGAAACTATGGCTACACCTTC,CSALEGRNYGYTF
many,NA,TRBV4-3,TRBJ2-7,TGCGCCAGCAGCCAAGATCAAGTGAGGGCCCGGCTGTACTTC,CASSQDQVRARLYF
NA,NA,TRBV9,TRBJ2-2,TGTGCCAGCAGTGCTCGGGGCACCGGGGAGCTGTTTTTT,CASSARGTGELFF
many,TRBD1,TRBV12-3/TRBV12-4,TRBJ1-5,TGTGCCAGCCAAGGGACAGGCCGCAATCAGCCCCAGCATTTT,CASQGTGRNQPQHF
many,TRBD1,TRBV5-1,TRBJ1-4,TGTGCCAGCAGTCCAGGGGGAGCAACTAATGAAAAACTGTTTTTT,CASSPGGATNEKLFF
many,NA,TRBV27,TRBJ1-5,TGTGCCAGCCAGGGTGTGGGTCAGCCCCAGCATTTT,CASQGVGQPQHF
NA,NA,TRBV15,TRBJ1-5,TGTGCCACCAGCCTCTGGAGGGAGCGCAATCAGCCCCAGCATTTT,CATSLWRERNQPQHF
NA,NA,TRBV6-1,TRBJ1-2,TGTGCCAGCAGTGAAGAGCCCGGGCTCAAATATGGCTACACCTTC,CASSEEPGLKYGYTF
NA,NA,TRBV5-1,TRBJ2-3,TGCGCCAGCAGCTTCCAGGGTAGAACTAGCACAGATACGCAGTATTTT,CASSFQGRTSTDTQYF
many,NA,TRBV5-1,TRBJ2-1,TGCGCCAGCAGCTTCGTTTCCCGAGGGCAGTTCTTC,CASSFVSRGQFF
NA,NA,TRBV5-1,TRBJ2-3,TGCGCCAGCAGCTTAACCGGGGGACCTAGCACAGATACGCAGTATTTT,CASSLTGGPSTDTQYF